One sample yielded the 20 T cell receptor beta chains listed below, sequenced in a study of OX40 agonist ivuxolimab in advanced cancers. Here immunoSEQ multiplex PCR was the method, and the copy in TCRdb shows in-frame clones only, minus some. Of 65,000 to 75,000 clones listed, more than 85% are singletons. The material was CD4+ or CD8+ T cells sorted from blood, obtained in a trial of the OX40 agonist ivuxolimab. Receptor source: an adult with an advanced solid tumor such as melanoma, head and neck, liver or kidney cancer.

This sequence joins TRBV11-3 and TRBJ2-3; a possible D gene is TRBD1 (5 bases). CDR3 size: 18 residues. Germline values: CDR1 SGHNT, CDR2 YENEEA. The V end lost 1 base, the J end lost 0 bases, and 17 bases lay between the germline ends. The CDR3, as DNA: TGTGCCAGCAGCTTAGCCAGGGTCTACTTCAGTAGCACAGATACGCAGTATTTT. As protein: CASSLARVYFSSTDTQYF.

This clone was counted once. This chain links TRBV6-5 with TRBJ1-1, with D hard to call. V dropped 0 bases and J dropped 8 bases, with 10 bases sitting between them. CDR3 size: 13 residues. CDR1 is MNHEY, CDR2 SVGAGI, per germline. Written as DNA, the CDR3 is TGTGCCAGCAGTTACTCCACCCCGGGGGAAGCTTTCTTT. Protein product: CASSYSTPGEAFF.

This clone has just one count. The J gene is TRBJ2-2, the V gene TRBV10-3; unclear D gene. The germline V gene has CDR1 ENHRY and CDR2 SYGVKD. The V end was cut by 3 bases, the J end by 0 bases, with 8 bases between. The CDR3 loop spans 15 amino acids. CDR3 amino acids: CAISESRANTGELFF. The CDR3 DNA reads as TGTGCCATCAGTGAATCGAGAGCGAACACCGGGGAGCTGTTTTTT.

The CDR3 nucleotides read TGTGCCAGCAGTCGGGGGACAGGGGGCATGTATCAGCCCCAGCATTTT. Its protein product is CASSRGTGGMYQPQHF. The chain combines TRBV27 with TRBJ1-5, with 12 bases fitting TRBD1. The CDR3 consists of 16 residues. After removal of 5 bases from V and 5 bases from J, the junction contained 7 bases not matched to a gene. Germline loops: CDR1 MNHEY, CDR2 SMNVEV (reference sequence).

V gene TRBV6-5 combines with J gene TRBJ2-5, with 11 bases fitting TRBD2. Germline CDR1 is MNHEY and CDR2 is SVGAGI. This CDR3 is 16 amino acids long. The trim removed 0 bases at V and 4 bases at J, leaving 4 bases unmatched. DNA of the CDR3: TGTGCCAGCAGTTACTCACTAGCGGGAGTGGGAGAGACCCAGTACTTC. It yields the protein CASSYSLAGVGETQYF.

The chain is built from TRBV30 and TRBJ2-7; the D gene is possibly TRBD1 (5 bases). This CDR3 spans 12 amino acids. Germline V gene sequence: CDR1 GTSNPN, CDR2 SVGIG (reference sequence). The V and J ends lost 0 bases and 6 bases respectively, with 9 bases between them. CDR3 loop: CAWSVSGFEQYF. CDR3 bases: TGTGCCTGGAGTGTTTCAGGGTTCGAGCAGTACTTC. Full variable domain (missing parts from reference TRBV30 and TRBJ2-7): SQTIHQWPATLVQPVGSPLSLECTVEGTSNPNLYWYRQAAGRGLQLLFYSVGIGQISSEVPQNLSASRPQDRQFILSSKKLLLSDSGFYLCAWSVSGFEQYFGPGTRLTVT.

The J gene is TRBJ2-1, the V gene TRBV5-6; 9 positions agree with TRBD2. With V trimmed by 2 bases and J by 7 bases, 7 bases remained unmatched. The CDR3 spans 15 residues. Germline CDR1 is SGHDT and CDR2 is YYEEEE. The CDR3 region is CASSFFSGRGNEQFF. The CDR3 DNA follows: TGTGCCAGCAGCTTTTTTAGCGGGAGAGGGAATGAGCAGTTCTTC.

The chain uses TRBV5-1 and TRBJ2-1, with 7 bases identical to TRBD2. V trimming: 1 base; J trimming: 4 bases; junction bases outside the gene matches: 11. The CDR3 has 17 residues. Germline V gene sequence: CDR1 SGHRS, CDR2 YFSETQ. CDR3 region: CASSLLWAGVEYNEQFF. As DNA, the CDR3 is TGCGCCAGCAGCTTGCTGTGGGCGGGAGTGGAATACAATGAGCAGTTCTTC.

This chain links TRBV10-1 with TRBJ2-1; TRBD2 agrees at 7 bases. V lost 4 bases, J lost 0 bases, and 6 bases stayed unmatched. This CDR3 is built from 16 residues. The germline V gene has CDR1 WNHNN and CDR2 SYGVQD (reference sequence). The CDR3 nucleotides read TGCGCCAGCAGTGCCGGGACTACCATCTCCTACAATGAGCAGTTCTTC. It is translated as CASSAGTTISYNEQFF.

The chain carries TRBV27 and TRBJ1-1, with a possible D match to TRBD1 (5 bases). V lost 6 bases, J lost 0 bases, and 8 bases lay in between. This CDR3 spans 13 amino acids. CDR1 is MNHEY and CDR2 is SMNVEV in the germline V gene (reference sequence). CDR3 amino acids: CASRGLLNTEAFF. CDR3 DNA: TGTGCCAGCAGGGGACTGCTGAACACTGAAGCTTTCTTT.

The rearrangement joins TRBV19 to TRBJ2-1; TRBD2 aligns across 7 bases. Germline V gene data show CDR1 as LNHDA and CDR2 as SQIVND (reference sequence). The J segment lost 5 bases and the V segment lost 9 bases, leaving 7 bases of the junction unmatched. The CDR3 loop spans 13 amino acids. DNA for the CDR3: TGTGCCAGAGAGCGGGAAGTACACAATGAGCAGTTCTTC. It translates to CAREREVHNEQFF.

The V and J genes are TRBV30 and TRBJ1-3; D is possibly TRBD1 (5 bases). Trimming left V 5 bases short and J 0 bases short, with 14 bases between. CDR1 and CDR2 (germline): GTSNPN, SVGIG (reference sequence). CDR3 size: 15 residues. CDR3 loop: CAWGLGGSSGNTIYF. The CDR3 nucleotides are TGTGCCTGGGGCCTCGGGGGGAGCTCTGGAAACACCATATATTTT.

This clone has just one count. Written as DNA, the CDR3 is TGCGCCAGCGGGGAGGGGACAGGGTCGTACGAGCAGTACTTC. Encoded protein: CASGEGTGSYEQYF. V usage is TRBV10-2 and J usage is TRBJ2-7, with 9 bases aligning to TRBD1. The CDR3 totals 14 residues. V was pared by 8 bases and J by 4 bases, with 9 bases of the junction left unmatched. Germline lookup yields CDR1 WSHSY and CDR2 SAAADI.

The chain has TRBV19 and TRBJ1-1; tentative D call: TRBD1 (5 bases). CDR1 is LNHDA and CDR2 is SQIVND in the germline V gene (reference sequence). There are 16 residues in the CDR3. V was shortened by 5 bases and J by 0 bases, with 16 bases between the two germline ends. For the CDR3, the DNA is TGTGCCAGTAGTTTCCAAGGACACTCCGTGAACACTGAAGCTTTCTTT. Translating gives CASSFQGHSVNTEAFF.

The chain employs TRBV5-4 and TRBJ2-2; no clear D. The CDR3 covers 13 residues. V was trimmed by 5 bases and J by 5 bases, leaving 10 bases between them. CDR1 and CDR2 (germline): SGHNT, YYREEE (reference sequence). CDR3 sequence: CASSSADTGELFF. CDR3 nucleotides: TGTGCCAGCAGTTCCGCGGATACCGGGGAGCTGTTTTTT.

The chain combines TRBV18 with TRBJ1-5; possible D gene TRBD1, 5 bases. V was cut by 3 bases and J by 7 bases, with 16 bases left in between. Germline V CDR1 and CDR2: KGHSH, LQKENI. This CDR3 is 15 amino acids long. The CDR3 DNA is TGTGCCAGCTCACCCGTGGGGCAGGGTGGGCAGCCCCAGCATTTT. Protein sequence: CASSPVGQGGQPQHF.

This rearrangement joins TRBV5-4 to TRBJ2-7; TRBD1 matches 8 bases. J lost 2 bases, V lost 4 bases, and 8 bases had no gene match. The CDR3 consists of 15 residues. CDR1 and CDR2 from the germline V gene are SGHNT and YYREEE (reference sequence). The CDR3, as DNA: TGTGCCAGCAGCGCCAGGGGGCTCTCCCCCTACGAGCAGTACTTC. It translates to CASSARGLSPYEQYF.

This chain uses TRBV7-2 with TRBJ2-3; D gene ambiguous. Trimming left V 1 base short and J 4 bases short, with 9 bases between. Germline V gene lookup returns CDR1 SGHTA and CDR2 FQGNSA. CDR3 length: 14 residues. The CDR3 DNA sequence: TGTGCCAGCAGCTTAGGAGGTCCAGCAGATACGCAGTATTTT. It is translated as CASSLGGPADTQYF. The full variable domain, in which reference TRBV7-2 and TRBJ2-3 provide the parts outside the CDR3, is GAGVSQSPSNKVTEKGKDVELRCDPISGHTALYWYRQSLGQGLEFLIYFQGNSAPDKSGLPSDRFSAERTGGSVSTLTIQRTQQEDSAVYLCASSLGGPADTQYFGPGTRLTVL.

This clone came up a few times. The J gene is TRBJ1-2, the V gene TRBV10-1; tentative D call: TRBD1 (5 bases). CDR3 length equals 13 residues. Per the germline V gene, CDR1 is WNHNN and CDR2 is SYGVQD (reference sequence). The V end lost 0 bases, the J end lost 5 bases, and 7 bases lay between the germline ends. This CDR3 is CASSESAGYGYTF. In DNA, the CDR3 is TGCGCCAGCAGTGAGTCGGCAGGGTATGGCTACACCTTC.

This rearrangement joins TRBV6-5 to TRBJ1-2, with 7 bases fitting TRBD1. CDR1 is MNHEY and CDR2 is SVGAGI in the germline V gene. The length of the CDR3 is 13 residues. Trimming took 4 bases from V and 4 from J; bases not matched to a gene: 3. The CDR3 region is CASSSGQSYGYTF. CDR3 coding DNA: TGTGCCAGCAGTTCGGGACAGAGCTATGGCTACACCTTC.